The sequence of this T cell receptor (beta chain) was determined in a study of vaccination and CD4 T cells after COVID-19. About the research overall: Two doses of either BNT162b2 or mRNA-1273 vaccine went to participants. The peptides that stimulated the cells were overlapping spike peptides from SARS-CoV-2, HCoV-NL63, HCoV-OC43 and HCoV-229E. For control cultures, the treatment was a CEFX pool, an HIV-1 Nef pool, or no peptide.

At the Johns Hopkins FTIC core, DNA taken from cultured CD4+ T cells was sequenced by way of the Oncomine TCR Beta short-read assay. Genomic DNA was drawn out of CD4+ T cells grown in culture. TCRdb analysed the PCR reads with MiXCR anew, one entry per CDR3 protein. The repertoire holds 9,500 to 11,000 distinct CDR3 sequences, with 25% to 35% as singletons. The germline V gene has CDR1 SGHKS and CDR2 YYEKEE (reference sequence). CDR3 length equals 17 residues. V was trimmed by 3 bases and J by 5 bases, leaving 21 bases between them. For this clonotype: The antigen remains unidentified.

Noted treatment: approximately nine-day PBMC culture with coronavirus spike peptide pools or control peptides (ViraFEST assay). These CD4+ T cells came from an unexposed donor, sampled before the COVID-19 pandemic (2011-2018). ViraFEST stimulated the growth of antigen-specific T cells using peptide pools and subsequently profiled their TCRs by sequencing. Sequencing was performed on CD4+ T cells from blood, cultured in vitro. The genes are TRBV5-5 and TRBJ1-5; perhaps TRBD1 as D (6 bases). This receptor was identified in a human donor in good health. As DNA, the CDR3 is TGTGCCAGCAGCTCTCTTACAGGGAGTCATGGGGATCAGCCCCAGCATTTT. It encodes CASSSLTGSHGDQPQHF.